Listed here are 29 T cell receptor beta chains from one sample, sequenced in a study of T-cell reconstitution after alpha-beta-depleted transplantation in children. Using unique molecular identifiers, the investigators prepared the TCRbeta library. A single record per CDR3 protein comes from TCRdb applying MiXCR to the PCR reads. The sample gives more than 200,000 distinct CDR3 sequences, over 9.5% of which show up once; approximately 5.4% is in the top ten. Source: PBMCs from the stem cell graft donor, taken from the stem cell graft. These receptors all stem from a human donor who donated a stem cell graft to a child with SCID.

At least ten counts were recorded for this clonotype. The CDR3 DNA reads TGCGCCAGCAGCCCTGACAGAGAGCAGTTCTTC. Its protein product is CASSPDREQFF. The rearrangement uses TRBV5-1 and TRBJ2-1; a possible D gene is TRBD1 (5 bases). Germline V gene data show CDR1 as SGHRS and CDR2 as YFSETQ. Trimming stripped 4 bases from V and 10 bases from J, with 9 bases between. CDR3 length equals 11 residues. Full variable domain (remainder filled in from reference TRBV5-1 and TRBJ2-1): KAGVTQTPRYLIKTRGQQVTLSCSPISGHRSVSWYQQTPGQGLQFLFEYFSETQRNKGNFPGRFSGRQFSNSRSEMNVSTLELGDSALYLCASSPDREQFFGPGTRLTVL.

The chain's CDR3 is CASIGTALTYNEQFF. In DNA form, the CDR3 reads TGTGCCAGCATTGGGACAGCCCTTACCTACAATGAGCAGTTCTTC. This chain joins TRBV2 and TRBJ2-1; 7 bases fit TRBD1. The germline V gene encodes CDR1 SNHLY and CDR2 FYNNEI. This CDR3 contains 15 residues. The V gene end was trimmed by 7 bases and the J gene end by 2 bases; junction bases not matched to a gene: 8.

This clonotype has a count of ten or more. This chain joins TRBV5-1 and TRBJ2-1; no clear D gene. CDR1 is SGHRS, CDR2 YFSETQ, per germline. Trimming pared 0 bases from V and 1 base from J, leaving 5 bases between. The CDR3 sequence is 14 residues long. CDR3 sequence: CASSLAYSYNEQFF. In nucleotides, the CDR3 is TGCGCCAGCAGCTTGGCCTATTCCTACAATGAGCAGTTCTTC.

This clonotype was seen many times. The V and J genes are TRBV5-1 and TRBJ2-1; TRBD1 matches at 9 bases. Germline trimming cut 0 bases from V and 5 bases from J; bases unmatched to any gene: 6. The CDR3 consists of 16 residues. Germline CDR1 SGHRS, CDR2 YFSETQ. DNA for the CDR3: TGCGCCAGCAGCTTGGCAAGACAGGGGGGTGACAATGAGCAGTTCTTC. It specifies CASSLARQGGDNEQFF.

There are many counts of this clonotype. V usage is TRBV6-6 and J usage is TRBJ1-6; the D is unclear. The CDR3 loop spans 12 amino acids. Per germline, CDR1 MNHNY and CDR2 SVGAGI (reference sequence). V was cut by 2 bases and J by 10 bases, with 6 bases left in between. CDR3 in amino acids: CASSYIGSPLHF. The CDR3 DNA follows: TGTGCCAGCAGTTACATCGGCTCACCCCTCCACTTT.

This clonotype was recorded many times. This sequence joins TRBV10-3 and TRBJ1-1; the D is unclear. Germline CDR1 is ENHRY and CDR2 is SYGVKD. V lost 10 bases to trimming and J lost 0 bases, with 12 bases between them. The length of the CDR3 is 13 residues. CDR3 amino acids: CASTPSMNTEAFF. The CDR3 DNA sequence: TGTGCCAGTACCCCGTCCATGAACACTGAAGCTTTCTTT.

This clonotype was seen at least ten times. The chain links TRBV5-1 to TRBJ2-3, with D hard to call. The CDR3 is made up of 14 amino acids. V was cut by 1 base and J by 2 bases, with 8 bases left in between. In germline, CDR1 is SGHRS, CDR2 YFSETQ. CDR3 in amino acids: CASSLKESTDTQYF. CDR3 coding DNA: TGCGCCAGCAGCTTGAAGGAGTCCACAGATACGCAGTATTTT.

The sample holds many counts of this clonotype. This chain links TRBV5-1 with TRBJ1-1; 7 nucleotides agree with TRBD1. The junction had 11 bases not matched to a gene; V was cut back by 3 bases and J by 0 bases. The CDR3 has 17 amino acids. Per the germline V gene, CDR1 is SGHRS and CDR2 is YFSETQ. The DNA for the CDR3 is TGCGCCAGCAGCTCCAGGGGGGGGGGATCCATGAACACTGAAGCTTTCTTT. Its protein is CASSSRGGGSMNTEAFF.

This clonotype was counted at least ten times. This chain links TRBV7-9 with TRBJ2-5, with TRBD1 identical over 8 bases. The germline V gene encodes CDR1 SEHNR and CDR2 FQNEAQ (reference sequence). Trimming cost V 6 bases and J 1 base; bases outside gene matches: 10. The CDR3 runs 16 residues. Written as DNA, the CDR3 is TGTGCCAGCAGACGAAACCAGGGGGCCCTCCAAGAGACCCAGTACTTC. Its translation: CASRRNQGALQETQYF. Complete variable domain (other parts from reference TRBV7-9 and TRBJ2-5): DTGVSQNPRHKITKRGQNVTFRCDPISEHNRLYWYRQTLGQGPEFLTYFQNEAQLEKSRLLSDRFSAERPKGSFSTLEIQRTEQGDSAMYLCASRRNQGALQETQYFGPGTRLLVL.

This clonotype was found many times. The chain is built from TRBV5-5 and TRBJ1-4; D call uncertain. V lost 1 base and J lost 5, with 9 bases in between. The germline gives CDR1 SGHKS, CDR2 YYEKEE (reference sequence). The CDR3 covers 14 residues. CDR3 region: CASSLRGFNEKLFF. CDR3 in DNA: TGTGCCAGCAGCTTGCGAGGGTTCAATGAAAAACTGTTTTTT.

This clonotype was observed many times. V is TRBV5-6 and J is TRBJ2-3, with a possible D match to TRBD1 (6 bases). The CDR3 length is 16 residues. Trimming pared 1 base from V and 4 bases from J, leaving 16 bases between. The germline V gene has CDR1 SGHDT and CDR2 YYEEEE. The CDR3 protein is CASSLKFGQNSDTQYF. In DNA, the CDR3 is TGTGCCAGCAGCTTGAAGTTTGGACAGAACTCAGATACGCAGTATTTT.

This clonotype was seen ten or more times. The chain recombines TRBV3-1 with TRBJ2-1, with D maybe TRBD1 (6 bases). CDR1 is LGHDT and CDR2 is YNNKEL in the germline V gene (reference sequence). V was shortened by 3 bases and J by 3 bases, with 9 bases between the two germline ends. This CDR3 spans 14 amino acids. The CDR3 coding sequence is TGTGCCAGCAGCCATGGACAGATCTACAATGAGCAGTTCTTC. Protein: CASSHGQIYNEQFF.

This clonotype was seen many times. CDR3 coding DNA: TGCGCCAGCAGCCCCGACAGGGGTAGACTGTTTTTT. This codes for CASSPDRGRLFF. The gene calls are TRBV5-1 and TRBJ1-4; 8 nucleotides match TRBD1. This CDR3 spans 12 amino acids. Looked up from germline, CDR1 is SGHRS and CDR2 is YFSETQ. The ends lost 4 bases at V and 13 bases at J; junction bases unmatched: 6.

V gene TRBV20-1 combines with J gene TRBJ2-7; D is perhaps TRBD1 (7 bases). The CDR3 has 19 residues. Germline V gives CDR1 DFQATT, CDR2 SNEGSKA (reference sequence). The ends were cut back, 5 bases at V and 0 bases at J, with 29 bases in the middle. DNA of the CDR3: TGCAGTGCTGCGAACAGGAGGGGGCCTCCCCTTTATAGCTCCTACGAGCAGTACTTC. Protein sequence: CSAANRRGPPLYSSYEQYF.

This clonotype was counted ten times or more. V is TRBV6-5 and J is TRBJ2-5; 7 bases are a match to TRBD1. CDR1 MNHEY and CDR2 SVGAGI come from the germline V gene. V dropped 4 bases and J dropped 5; count of bases not matched to a gene: 7. This CDR3 spans 14 amino acids. The CDR3 loop reads CASSWIGDSETQYF. The CDR3 coding sequence is TGTGCCAGCAGTTGGATAGGGGACAGCGAGACCCAGTACTTC.

This clonotype is medium-sized by share. The chain links TRBV5-1 to TRBJ1-6; D is ambiguous. Per germline, CDR1 SGHRS and CDR2 YFSETQ. Trimming took off 0 bases at V and 8 bases at J, with 6 bases between the two ends. The CDR3 spans 13 residues. Here the CDR3 reads CASSLEQHSPLHF. As DNA, the CDR3 is TGCGCCAGCAGCTTGGAACAGCATTCACCCCTCCACTTT.

This clonotype was counted at least ten times. The chain has TRBV6-2 or TRBV6-3 and TRBJ1-1; D unclear. The V and J ends lost 7 bases and 4 bases respectively, with 16 bases between them. Germline V gene data show CDR1 as MNHEY and CDR2 as SVGEGT. This CDR3 region has 14 residues. The CDR3 nucleotides are TGTGCCAGCACCCTGTGGACGGCAGGCACTGAAGCTTTCTTT. It yields the protein CASTLWTAGTEAFF.

This clonotype has at least ten counts. This chain uses TRBV29-1 with TRBJ2-2; tentatively, D is TRBD1 (6 bases). V lost 4 bases and J 0 bases, leaving 15 bases between the germline ends. The CDR3 runs 16 residues. The germline V gene has CDR1 SQVTM and CDR2 ANQGSEA. CDR3 nucleotides: TGCAGCGTTGCGGTCTGGACAGAAACGAACACCGGGGAGCTGTTTTTT. Amino acid sequence: CSVAVWTETNTGELFF.

This clonotype was counted at least ten times. In DNA, the CDR3 is TGTGCCAGCAGCCTAAACAGGATTAGCGGGGAAGAGCAGTACTTC. Amino acid sequence: CASSLNRISGEEQYF. The V and J genes are TRBV7-6 and TRBJ2-7; 8 nucleotides line up with TRBD2. J was trimmed by 7 bases and V by 5 bases; bases with no gene match: 13. The CDR3 loop spans 15 amino acids. Germline lookup yields CDR1 SGHVS and CDR2 FNYEAQ.

This clonotype was seen at least ten times. V gene TRBV7-2 combines with J gene TRBJ2-1; 10 nucleotides agree with TRBD2. This CDR3 has 16 residues. The germline CDR1 and CDR2 sequences are SGHTA and FQGNSA. Trimming cost V 0 bases and J 9 bases; bases outside gene matches: 8. The CDR3 sequence: CASSLAHGLAEIEQFF. DNA for the CDR3: TGTGCCAGCAGCTTAGCGCATGGACTAGCGGAGATTGAGCAGTTCTTC.

There are many counts of this clonotype. The rearrangement joins TRBV20-1 to TRBJ1-1, with unresolved D. Trimming left V 3 bases short and J 4 bases short, with 9 bases between. The CDR3 covers 12 residues. Germline V gene lookup returns CDR1 DFQATT and CDR2 SNEGSKA (reference sequence). This CDR3 is CSASFTATEAFF. Written as DNA, the CDR3 is TGCAGTGCTAGTTTCACTGCCACTGAAGCTTTCTTT.

There are many counts of this clonotype. This chain uses TRBV27 with TRBJ1-6; D is uncertain. The V end lost 4 bases, the J end lost 11 bases, and 27 bases lay between the germline ends. The CDR3 has 18 residues. Germline CDR1 reads MNHEY; CDR2 reads SMNVEV (reference sequence). CDR3 sequence reads: CASSSPSATSAQGTPLHF. The DNA of the CDR3 is TGTGCCAGCAGTTCCCCCTCAGCCACCAGCGCCCAAGGGACACCCCTCCACTTT.

This clonotype was counted ten times or more. The chain carries TRBV6-4 and TRBJ2-3; 8 nucleotides agree with TRBD2. The CDR3 is 15 amino acids. Germline CDR1 reads MRHNA; CDR2 reads SNTAGT. The junction had 5 bases not matched to a gene; V was cut back by 2 bases and J by 4 bases. The CDR3 loop is CASSDTSGGSDTQYF. For the CDR3, the DNA is TGTGCCAGCAGTGACACTAGCGGTGGCTCAGATACGCAGTATTTT.

In its sample, this clonotype was seen many times. The V call is TRBV5-1, the J call TRBJ2-3; D is unresolved. Germline V gene sequence: CDR1 SGHRS, CDR2 YFSETQ. V was cut by 4 bases and J by 0 bases, with 9 bases left in between. The CDR3 spans 14 residues. CDR3 sequence reads: CASSGVTSTDTQYF. For the CDR3, the DNA is TGCGCCAGCAGCGGGGTCACTAGCACAGATACGCAGTATTTT. The full variable domain, rest sourced from reference TRBV5-1 and TRBJ2-3, is KAGVTQTPRYLIKTRGQQVTLSCSPISGHRSVSWYQQTPGQGLQFLFEYFSETQRNKGNFPGRFSGRQFSNSRSEMNVSTLELGDSALYLCASSGVTSTDTQYFGPGTRLTVL.

Many counts were recorded for this clonotype. This chain joins TRBV9 and TRBJ2-3; D is possibly TRBD2 (5 bases). With 4 bases removed from V and 1 base from J, the gap between germline ends came to 13 bases. This CDR3 has 15 residues. Germline CDR1 and CDR2: SGDLS and YYNGEE. The CDR3 nucleotides read TGTGCCAGCAGCCCCGGACGGCGGGGCACAGATACGCAGTATTTT. It yields the protein CASSPGRRGTDTQYF.

This clonotype has a count of ten or more. The chain couples TRBV20-1 to TRBJ1-6; 7 positions agree with TRBD1. V dropped 0 bases and J dropped 7; count of bases not matched to a gene: 3. The CDR3 runs to 14 residues. Germline V CDR1 and CDR2: DFQATT, SNEGSKA (reference sequence). CDR3 residues: CSARDGTVNSPLHF. DNA for the CDR3: TGCAGTGCTAGAGATGGGACAGTGAATTCACCCCTCCACTTT.

This clonotype was counted ten times or more. The chain employs TRBV5-1 and TRBJ1-1; a weak D match, TRBD1 (6 bases). CDR3 length: 15 amino acids. Trimming removed 1 base at V and 8 bases at J, with 18 bases between. Germline CDR1 and CDR2: SGHRS and YFSETQ. Here the CDR3 DNA reads TGCGCCAGCAGCTTGTTTTTGACCCTGGACAGCGAAGCTTTCTTT. Residues: CASSLFLTLDSEAFF.

This clonotype was recorded many times. The CDR3 coding sequence is TGTGCCAGCAGTTTAACGTCAGAGCATGGCTACACCTTC. It specifies CASSLTSEHGYTF. The chain is built from TRBV12-3 or TRBV12-4 and TRBJ1-2; the D is unclear. Trimming took off 2 bases at V and 6 bases at J, with 10 bases between the two ends. The CDR3 loop spans 13 amino acids.

This clonotype was found many times. The chain links TRBV5-1 to TRBJ2-3; D perhaps matches TRBD1 (5 bases). CDR1 and CDR2 (germline): SGHRS, YFSETQ. CDR3 length: 15 residues. The V and J ends lost 0 bases and 3 bases respectively, with 11 bases between them. The CDR3 nucleotides read TGCGCCAGCAGCTTGGAAGCCCCAGGGACAGATACGCAGTATTTT. Residues: CASSLEAPGTDTQYF.